This TCR beta chain was found in a study of blood T cell repertoires in COVID-19. Study at large: T cells, B-cell-depleted T cells, or PBMCs supplied cDNA or gDNA.

The CDR3 sequence is 14 residues long. The junction had 5 bases not matched to a gene; V was cut back by 5 bases and J by 2 bases. The germline V gene has CDR1 MDHEN and CDR2 SYDVKM. Per the original data handling: Amplified reference gene primers provided the basis for estimating nucleated cell counts. TCRdb's table, derived via immunoSEQ multiplex PCR, lists solely in-frame clones and lacks some. V, J and clone size reflect that table, while D and trimming were determined from the DNA. This table has around 100,000 clones, 85% to 90% appearing once. The TCR sequence derives from a human donor in a cohort sampled during active COVID-19. This chain joins TRBV28 and TRBJ1-2, with TRBD1 matching over 7 bases. The specimen was peripheral blood. This CDR3 is CASSPGTENYGYTF. The CDR3 DNA follows: TGTGCCAGCAGTCCCGGGACAGAGAACTATGGCTACACCTTC.